This T cell receptor (beta chain) is from a study of T-cell memory formation after mild COVID-19. Via MiXCR, TCRdb re-called the 5' RACE reads, giving one row per CDR3 protein. The sample has over 130,000 distinct CDR3 sequences, 14% seen once; the top ten hold more than 25%. Trimming cost V 3 bases and J 2 bases; bases outside gene matches: 7. Germline CDR1 and CDR2: SGHRS and YFSETQ. The CDR3 is 15 residues long. Sequenced input: PBMCs or a T cell subset sorted from them (not recorded which). V is TRBV5-1 and J is TRBJ2-7; 8 bases match TRBD2. The sequence was obtained from an adult woman who had mild COVID-19 (a few samples of this study predate the infection). Cell type and time point are not known. CDR3 sequence (DNA): TGCGCCAGCAGCTATGCGAGCGGGGGAACCTACGAGCAGTACTTC. Amino acid sequence: CASSYASGGTYEQYF.